This T cell receptor beta chain was sequenced for a study of blood T cell repertoires in COVID-19. Study details: The United States, Italy and Spain provided the acute and convalescent COVID-19 samples. T cells, B-cell-depleted T cells, or PBMCs provided the cDNA or gDNA that served as material.

Source study methods: Nucleated cell number was recorded as an estimate derived from reference gene primer amplification. Profiling relied on immunoSEQ multiplex PCR, and the TCRdb table lists in-frame clones only, not all of them. V and J calls and clone size are copied from that table; D and trimming were computed from the DNA. This table has over 200,000 clones, 80% appearing once. J lost 6 bases, V lost 0 bases, and 11 bases had no gene match. CDR3 length: 16 residues. Germline CDR1 is LGHNA and CDR2 is YNFKEQ. The gene calls are TRBV4-2 and TRBJ2-7, with 7 bases that match TRBD1. Sequencing was carried out using peripheral blood. The source of this sequence is a human donor in a cohort sampled during active COVID-19. The CDR3 DNA reads as TGTGCCAGCAGCCAAGAAGGCCGACAGGGACGGGTCGAGCAGTACTTC. Translating it yields CASSQEGRQGRVEQYF.